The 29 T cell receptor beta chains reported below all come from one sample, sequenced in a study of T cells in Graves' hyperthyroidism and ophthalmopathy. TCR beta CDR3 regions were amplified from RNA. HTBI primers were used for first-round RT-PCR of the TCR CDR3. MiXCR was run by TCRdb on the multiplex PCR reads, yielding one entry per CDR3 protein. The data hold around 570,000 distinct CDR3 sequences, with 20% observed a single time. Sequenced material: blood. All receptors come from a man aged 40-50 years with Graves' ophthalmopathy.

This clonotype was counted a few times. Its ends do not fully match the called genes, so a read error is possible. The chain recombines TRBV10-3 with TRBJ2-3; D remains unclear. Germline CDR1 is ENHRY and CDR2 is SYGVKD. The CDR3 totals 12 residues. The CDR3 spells CSLGSSTDTQYF. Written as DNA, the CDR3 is TGCAGCCTCGGCAGTAGCACAGATACGCAGTATTTT.

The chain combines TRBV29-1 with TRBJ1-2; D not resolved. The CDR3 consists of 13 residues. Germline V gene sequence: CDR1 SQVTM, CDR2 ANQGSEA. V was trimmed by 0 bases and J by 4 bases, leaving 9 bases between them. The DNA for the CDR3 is TGCAGCGTTGAAGAGGGAACTTCCTATGGCTACACCTTC. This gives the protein CSVEEGTSYGYTF. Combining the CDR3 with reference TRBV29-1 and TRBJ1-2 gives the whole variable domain SAVISQKPSRDICQRGTSLTIQCQVDSQVTMMFWYRQQPGQSLTLIATANQGSEATYESGFVIDKFPISRPNLTFSTLTVSNMSPEDSSIYLCSVEEGTSYGYTFGSGTRLTVV.

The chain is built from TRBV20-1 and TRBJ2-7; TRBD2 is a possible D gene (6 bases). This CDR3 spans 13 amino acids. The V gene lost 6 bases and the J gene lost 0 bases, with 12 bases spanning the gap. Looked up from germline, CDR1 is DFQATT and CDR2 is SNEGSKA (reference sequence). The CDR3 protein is CSAGRGFSYEQYF. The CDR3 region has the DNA TGCAGTGCGGGCCGGGGGTTCTCCTACGAGCAGTACTTC.

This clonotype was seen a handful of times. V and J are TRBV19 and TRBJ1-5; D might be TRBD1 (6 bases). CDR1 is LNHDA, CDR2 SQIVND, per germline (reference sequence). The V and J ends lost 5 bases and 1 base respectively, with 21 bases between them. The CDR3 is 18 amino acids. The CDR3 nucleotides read TGTGCCAGTAGTTTCCTGGGGTTACAGGGTGAGAGCAATCAGCCCCAGCATTTT. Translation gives CASSFLGLQGESNQPQHF.

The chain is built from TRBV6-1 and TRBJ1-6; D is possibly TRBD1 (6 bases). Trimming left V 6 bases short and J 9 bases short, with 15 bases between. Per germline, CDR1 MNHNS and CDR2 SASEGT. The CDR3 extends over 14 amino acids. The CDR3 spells CASRLRDTTSPLHF. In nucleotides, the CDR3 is TGTGCCAGCAGACTTCGGGACACCACTTCACCCCTCCACTTT.

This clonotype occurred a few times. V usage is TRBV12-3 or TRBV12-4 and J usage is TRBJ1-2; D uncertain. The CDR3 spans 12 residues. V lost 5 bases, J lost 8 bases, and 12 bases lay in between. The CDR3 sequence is CASSLVGGGYTF. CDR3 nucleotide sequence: TGTGCCAGCAGTCTTGTTGGAGGGGGCTACACCTTC.

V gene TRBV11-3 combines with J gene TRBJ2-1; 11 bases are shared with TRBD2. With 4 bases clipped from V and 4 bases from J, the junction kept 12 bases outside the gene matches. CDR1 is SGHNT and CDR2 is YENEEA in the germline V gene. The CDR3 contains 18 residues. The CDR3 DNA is TGTGCCAGCAGCTCGCCAGGACTAGCGGGCAGACCTTACAATGAGCAGTTCTTC. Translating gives CASSSPGLAGRPYNEQFF.

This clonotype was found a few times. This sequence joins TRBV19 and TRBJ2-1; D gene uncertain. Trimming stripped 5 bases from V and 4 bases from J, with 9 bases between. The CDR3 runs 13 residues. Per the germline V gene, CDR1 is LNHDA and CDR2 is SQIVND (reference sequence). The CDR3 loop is CASSSFLYNEQFF. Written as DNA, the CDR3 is TGTGCCAGTAGTTCCTTCCTTTACAATGAGCAGTTCTTC.

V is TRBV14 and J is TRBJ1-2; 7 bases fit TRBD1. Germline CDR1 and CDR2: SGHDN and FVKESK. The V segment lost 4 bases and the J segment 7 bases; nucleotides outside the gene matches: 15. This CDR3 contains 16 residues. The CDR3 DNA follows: TGTGCCAGCAGCCCCCCACGGGCAGGGGGTTTGCGTGGCTACACCTTC. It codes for CASSPPRAGGLRGYTF.

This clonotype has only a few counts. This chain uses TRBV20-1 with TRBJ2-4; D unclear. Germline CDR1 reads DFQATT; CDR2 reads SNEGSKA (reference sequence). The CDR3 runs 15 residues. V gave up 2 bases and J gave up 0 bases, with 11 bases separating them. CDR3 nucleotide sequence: TGCAGTGCTAGAAAGGCAGAAGCAGCCAAAAACATTCAGTACTTC. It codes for CSARKAEAAKNIQYF.

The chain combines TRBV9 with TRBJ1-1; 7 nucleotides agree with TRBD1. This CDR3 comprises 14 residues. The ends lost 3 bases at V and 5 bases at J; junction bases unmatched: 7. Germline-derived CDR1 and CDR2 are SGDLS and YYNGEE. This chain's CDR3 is CASSGSGGRTEAFF. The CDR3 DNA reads TGTGCCAGCAGCGGCTCAGGGGGAAGAACTGAAGCTTTCTTT.

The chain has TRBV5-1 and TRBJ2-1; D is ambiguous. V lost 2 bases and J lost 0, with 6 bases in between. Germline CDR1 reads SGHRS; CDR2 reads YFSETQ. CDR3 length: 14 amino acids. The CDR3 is CASSFSFSYNEQFF. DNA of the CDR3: TGCGCCAGCAGCTTCAGTTTCTCCTACAATGAGCAGTTCTTC.

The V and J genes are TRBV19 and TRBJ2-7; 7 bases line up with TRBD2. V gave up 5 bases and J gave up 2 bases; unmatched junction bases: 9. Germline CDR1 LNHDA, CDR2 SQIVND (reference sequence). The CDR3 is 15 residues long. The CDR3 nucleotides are TGTGCCAGTAGTCGCCCCCCTCGGGAGGCCTACGAGCAGTACTTC. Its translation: CASSRPPREAYEQYF.

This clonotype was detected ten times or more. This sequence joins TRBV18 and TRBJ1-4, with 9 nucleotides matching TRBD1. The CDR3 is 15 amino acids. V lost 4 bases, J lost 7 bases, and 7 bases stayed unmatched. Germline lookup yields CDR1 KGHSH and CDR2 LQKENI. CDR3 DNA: TGTGCCAGCTCACAACGCGGGACAGGGTTTGAAAAACTGTTTTTT. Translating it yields CASSQRGTGFEKLFF.

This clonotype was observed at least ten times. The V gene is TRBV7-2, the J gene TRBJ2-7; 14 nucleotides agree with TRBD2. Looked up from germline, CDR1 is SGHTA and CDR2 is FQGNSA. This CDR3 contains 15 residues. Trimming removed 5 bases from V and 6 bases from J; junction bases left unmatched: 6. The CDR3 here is CASSQGLAGEGEQYF. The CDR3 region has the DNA TGTGCCAGCAGCCAGGGACTAGCGGGAGAAGGCGAGCAGTACTTC. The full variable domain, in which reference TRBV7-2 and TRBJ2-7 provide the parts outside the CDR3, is GAGVSQSPSNKVTEKGKDVELRCDPISGHTALYWYRQSLGQGLEFLIYFQGNSAPDKSGLPSDRFSAERTGGSVSTLTIQRTQQEDSAVYLCASSQGLAGEGEQYFGPGTRLTVT.

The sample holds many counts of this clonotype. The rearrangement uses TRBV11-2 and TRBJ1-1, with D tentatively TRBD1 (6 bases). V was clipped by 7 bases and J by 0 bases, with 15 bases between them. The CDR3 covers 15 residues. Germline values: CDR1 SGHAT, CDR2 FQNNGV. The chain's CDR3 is CASTNKGVLNTEAFF. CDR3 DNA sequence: TGTGCCAGCACCAACAAGGGGGTTTTGAACACTGAAGCTTTCTTT.

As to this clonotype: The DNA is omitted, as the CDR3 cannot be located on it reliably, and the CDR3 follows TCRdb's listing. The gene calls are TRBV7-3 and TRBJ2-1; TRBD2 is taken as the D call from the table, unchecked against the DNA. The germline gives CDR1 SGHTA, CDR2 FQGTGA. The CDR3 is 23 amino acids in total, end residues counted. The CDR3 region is CASSFYICSAPRLAGSSYNEQFF.

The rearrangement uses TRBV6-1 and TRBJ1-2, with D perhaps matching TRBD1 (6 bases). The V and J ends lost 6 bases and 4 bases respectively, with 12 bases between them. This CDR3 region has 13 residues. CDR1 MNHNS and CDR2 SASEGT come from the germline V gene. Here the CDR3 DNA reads TGTGCCAGCAGGGCCGGACAGAGCTATGGCTACACCTTC. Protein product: CASRAGQSYGYTF.

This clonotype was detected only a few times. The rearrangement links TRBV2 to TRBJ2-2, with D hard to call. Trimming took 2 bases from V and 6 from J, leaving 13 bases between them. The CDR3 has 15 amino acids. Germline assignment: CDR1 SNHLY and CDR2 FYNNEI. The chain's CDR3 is CASSEHRSGPGELFF. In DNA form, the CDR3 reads TGTGCCAGCAGTGAACACCGTTCCGGGCCCGGGGAGCTGTTTTTT.

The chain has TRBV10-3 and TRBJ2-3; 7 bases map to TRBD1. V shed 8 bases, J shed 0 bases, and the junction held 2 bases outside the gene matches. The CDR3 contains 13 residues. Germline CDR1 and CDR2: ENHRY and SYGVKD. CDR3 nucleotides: TGTGCCATCTCGGGACAGAGCACAGATACGCAGTATTTT. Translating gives CAISGQSTDTQYF.

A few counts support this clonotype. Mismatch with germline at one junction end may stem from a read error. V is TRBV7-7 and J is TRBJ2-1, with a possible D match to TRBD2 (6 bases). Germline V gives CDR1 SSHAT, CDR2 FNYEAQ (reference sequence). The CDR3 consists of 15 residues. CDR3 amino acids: CASSLSGSVYNEQFF. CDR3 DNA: TGTGCTAGCAGCTTATCCGGGAGTGTCTACAATGAGCAGTTCTTC.

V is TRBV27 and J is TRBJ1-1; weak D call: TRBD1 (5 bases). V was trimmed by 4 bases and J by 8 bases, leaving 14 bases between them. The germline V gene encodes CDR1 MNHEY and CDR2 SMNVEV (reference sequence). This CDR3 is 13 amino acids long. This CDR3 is CASSWAAGGEAFF. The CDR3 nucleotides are TGTGCCAGCAGTTGGGCAGCCGGGGGGGAAGCTTTCTTT.

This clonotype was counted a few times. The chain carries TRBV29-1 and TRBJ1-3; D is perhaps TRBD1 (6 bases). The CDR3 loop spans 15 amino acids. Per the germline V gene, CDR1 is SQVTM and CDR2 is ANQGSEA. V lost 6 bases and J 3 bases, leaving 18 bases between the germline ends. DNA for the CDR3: TGCAGCGTCCGGCTTGGGGGCCTAGGTGGAAACACCATATATTTT. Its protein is CSVRLGGLGGNTIYF.

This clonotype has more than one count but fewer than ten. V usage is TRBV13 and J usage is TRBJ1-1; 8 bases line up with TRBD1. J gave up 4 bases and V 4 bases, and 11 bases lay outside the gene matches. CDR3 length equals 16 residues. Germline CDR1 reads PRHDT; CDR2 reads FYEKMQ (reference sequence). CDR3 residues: CASSYRQGRGGTEAFF. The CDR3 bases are TGTGCCAGCAGCTACCGACAGGGGAGGGGGGGCACTGAAGCTTTCTTT.

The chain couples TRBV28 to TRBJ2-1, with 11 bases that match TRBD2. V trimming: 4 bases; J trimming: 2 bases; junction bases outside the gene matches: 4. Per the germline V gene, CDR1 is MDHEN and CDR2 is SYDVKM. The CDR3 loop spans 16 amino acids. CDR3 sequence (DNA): TGTGCCAGCAGTTATACTAGCGGGAGACCCTACAATGAGCAGTTCTTC. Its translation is CASSYTSGRPYNEQFF.

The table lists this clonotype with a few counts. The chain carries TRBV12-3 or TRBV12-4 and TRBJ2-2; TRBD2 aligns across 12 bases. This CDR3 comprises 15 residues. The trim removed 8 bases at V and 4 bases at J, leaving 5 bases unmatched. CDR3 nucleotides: TGTGCCAGCCGACTAGCGGGAGCTGTCACCGGGGAGCTGTTTTTT. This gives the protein CASRLAGAVTGELFF.

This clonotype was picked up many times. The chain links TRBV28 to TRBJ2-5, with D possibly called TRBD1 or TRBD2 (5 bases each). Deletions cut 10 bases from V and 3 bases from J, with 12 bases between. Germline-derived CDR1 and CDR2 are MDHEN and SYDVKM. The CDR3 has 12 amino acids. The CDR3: CAILGTEETQYF. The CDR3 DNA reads TGTGCCATCCTCGGGACGGAAGAGACCCAGTACTTC.

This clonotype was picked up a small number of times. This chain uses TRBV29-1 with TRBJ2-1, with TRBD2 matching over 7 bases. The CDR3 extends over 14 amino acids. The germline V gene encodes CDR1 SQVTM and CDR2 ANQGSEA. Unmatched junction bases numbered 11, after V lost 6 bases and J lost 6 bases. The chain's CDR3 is CSVPLWGGSNEQFF. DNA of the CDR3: TGCAGCGTCCCGCTTTGGGGGGGATCCAATGAGCAGTTCTTC.

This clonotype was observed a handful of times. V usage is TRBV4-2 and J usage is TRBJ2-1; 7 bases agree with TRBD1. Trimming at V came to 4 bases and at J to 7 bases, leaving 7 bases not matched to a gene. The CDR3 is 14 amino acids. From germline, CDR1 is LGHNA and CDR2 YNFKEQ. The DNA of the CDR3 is TGTGCCAGCAGCCCGACGGACAGGCCTAATGAGCAGTTCTTC. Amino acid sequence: CASSPTDRPNEQFF.